The 21 T cell receptor beta chains listed next were all sequenced from one sample in a study of T cell responses to AZD1222 COVID-19 vaccine. The method was immunoSEQ multiplex PCR; TCRdb's version includes in-frame clones alone and lacks a portion of them. The data show 95,000 to 150,000 clones, with 91% seen just once and roughly 5.7% held by the top ten. Specimen: peripheral blood, collected on day 0 of AZD1222 vaccination. The receptors stem from an adult in good health.

The chain has TRBV12-3 or TRBV12-4 and TRBJ1-1; D ambiguous. Trimming removed 5 bases at V and 6 bases at J, with 10 bases between. The CDR3 consists of 12 residues. This CDR3 is CASSPAKAEAFF. CDR3 in DNA: TGTGCCAGCAGTCCTGCCAAGGCTGAAGCTTTCTTT.

V is TRBV2 and J is TRBJ2-5, with D unresolved. Trimming stripped 7 bases from V and 1 base from J, with 16 bases between. Germline V CDR1 and CDR2: SNHLY, FYNNEI. The CDR3 length is 15 residues. This CDR3 reads CASMKGPVVQETQYF. Here the CDR3 DNA reads TGTGCCAGCATGAAGGGTCCAGTAGTCCAAGAGACCCAGTACTTC.

This clone was detected only once. CDR3 residues: CASRGLMRLQETQYF. CDR3 nucleotides: TGTGCCAGCAGGGGACTAATGAGGCTACAAGAGACCCAGTACTTC. V usage is TRBV28 and J usage is TRBJ2-5, with 7 bases aligning to TRBD2. Per the germline V gene, CDR1 is MDHEN and CDR2 is SYDVKM. V trimming: 6 bases; J trimming: 2 bases; junction bases outside the gene matches: 9. The CDR3 has 15 amino acids.

The chain employs TRBV18 and TRBJ1-1; D not certain. V was trimmed by 3 bases and J by 1 base, leaving 12 bases between them. Germline V CDR1 and CDR2: KGHSH, LQKENI. CDR3 length: 15 amino acids. The CDR3 DNA sequence: TGTGCCAGCTCACCGGGGTTGGGAGGGAACACTGAAGCTTTCTTT. This sequence encodes CASSPGLGGNTEAFF.

This rearrangement joins TRBV5-6 to TRBJ1-1; D not certain. The CDR3 totals 15 residues. V was trimmed by 2 bases and J by 6 bases, leaving 17 bases between them. Germline V CDR1 and CDR2: SGHDT, YYEEEE. The CDR3 loop reads CASSLGRARMAEAFF. CDR3 sequence (DNA): TGTGCCAGCAGCTTAGGGCGGGCTCGGATGGCTGAAGCTTTCTTT.

The chain has TRBV7-9 and TRBJ1-4; no reliable D call. The length of the CDR3 is 14 residues. Trimming left V 3 bases short and J 7 bases short, with 12 bases between. Germline values: CDR1 SEHNR, CDR2 FQNEAQ (reference sequence). CDR3 sequence (DNA): TGTGCCAGCAGCTTGGGTGGGGTCGTTGAAAAACTGTTTTTT. Amino acids: CASSLGGVVEKLFF.

The chain joins TRBV6-2 or TRBV6-3 to TRBJ2-3; perhaps D is TRBD1 or TRBD2 (6 bases each). Trimming took off 6 bases at V and 4 bases at J, with 23 bases between the two ends. Germline-derived CDR1 and CDR2 are MNHEY and SVGEGT. The CDR3 spans 17 residues. The CDR3 DNA follows: TGTGCCAGCAGCCAAGGGGGGTGGCGGGGCACTTCAGATACGCAGTATTTT. Amino acids: CASSQGGWRGTSDTQYF.

This clone was seen only once. The DNA for the CDR3 is TGTGCCTGGAGTGAAAGTGCGGGCGCCCAGTACTTC. This encodes CAWSESAGAQYF. This chain links TRBV30 with TRBJ2-5; possible D gene TRBD2, 5 bases. The V end was cut by 1 base, the J end by 9 bases, with 12 bases between. Germline V gene data show CDR1 as GTSNPN and CDR2 as SVGIG (reference sequence). The CDR3 is made up of 12 amino acids.

J is TRBJ1-4 and V is TRBV4-2; 8 bases are a match to TRBD1. After removal of 1 base from V and 7 bases from J, the junction contained 2 bases not matched to a gene. There are 14 residues in the CDR3. Looked up from germline, CDR1 is LGHNA and CDR2 is YNFKEQ. The CDR3 sequence is CASSQGTGGEKLFF. The CDR3 DNA reads TGTGCCAGCAGCCAAGGAACAGGGGGTGAAAAACTGTTTTTT.

The chain recombines TRBV3-1 (or the pseudogene TRBV3-2) with TRBJ1-1; a possible D gene is TRBD1 (6 bases). Germline V gives CDR1 LGHDT, CDR2 YNNKEL (reference sequence). V was pared by 1 base and J by 4 bases, with 16 bases between. CDR3 length: 16 residues. CDR3 nucleotide sequence: TGTGCCAGCAGCCAAGGAATGGGACACCGCTTCACTGAAGCTTTCTTT. It is translated as CASSQGMGHRFTEAFF.

The chain joins TRBV6-2 or TRBV6-3 to TRBJ1-5; 7 positions match TRBD1. Germline V CDR1 and CDR2: MNHEY, SVGEGT. This CDR3 comprises 18 residues. J gave up 6 bases and V 6 bases, and 20 bases lay outside the gene matches. DNA for the CDR3: TGTGCCAGCAGCCCTACTGGGGGCAGGGGGTACGTGGGTCAGCCCCAGCATTTT. It yields the protein CASSPTGGRGYVGQPQHF.

V and J are TRBV28 and TRBJ1-4, with D unclear. V gave up 5 bases and J gave up 0 bases, with 10 bases separating them. Per germline, CDR1 MDHEN and CDR2 SYDVKM. The CDR3 is made up of 15 amino acids. CDR3 bases: TGTGCCAGCAGTGCCTCCGGCTCAACTAATGAAAAACTGTTTTTT. Translating it yields CASSASGSTNEKLFF.

The rearrangement links TRBV27 to TRBJ1-6; possible D gene TRBD1, 5 bases. The CDR3 has 16 amino acids. V dropped 2 bases and J dropped 6 bases, with 14 bases sitting between them. Germline lookup yields CDR1 MNHEY and CDR2 SMNVEV (reference sequence). The CDR3 coding sequence is TGTGCCAGCAGTTTAGATTTTGGGACTTCTAATTCACCCCTCCACTTT. Encoded protein: CASSLDFGTSNSPLHF.

This chain connects TRBV30 to TRBJ1-2; TRBD1 is a possible D gene (5 bases). The V end lost 1 base, the J end lost 3 bases, and 12 bases lay between the germline ends. From germline, CDR1 is GTSNPN and CDR2 SVGIG (reference sequence). The length of the CDR3 is 14 residues. Here the CDR3 DNA reads TGTGCCTGGAGTGCCACCCCGGGGGACTATGGCTACACCTTC. Its translation is CAWSATPGDYGYTF.

V is TRBV5-1 and J is TRBJ1-5, with D maybe TRBD1 (6 bases). CDR1 SGHRS and CDR2 YFSETQ come from the germline V gene. This CDR3 is 17 amino acids long. Trimming pared 0 bases from V and 4 bases from J, leaving 17 bases between. Written as DNA, the CDR3 is TGCGCCAGCAGCTTGGGAGGGGGGACCGGCGGGAATCAGCCCCAGCATTTT. As protein: CASSLGGGTGGNQPQHF.

This clone occurred once. The chain is built from TRBV7-3 and TRBJ1-6; D unclear. Germline V gene sequence: CDR1 SGHTA, CDR2 FQGTGA. The CDR3 is made up of 14 amino acids. The V end lost 3 bases, the J end lost 5 bases, and 8 bases lay between the germline ends. CDR3 sequence: CASSFGNHNSPLHF. CDR3 sequence (DNA): TGTGCCAGCAGCTTCGGGAACCATAATTCACCCCTCCACTTT.

J is TRBJ2-4 and V is TRBV19; no reliable D call. This CDR3 is 12 amino acids long. Germline V gene data show CDR1 as LNHDA and CDR2 as SQIVND (reference sequence). V lost 6 bases and J 8 bases, leaving 11 bases between the germline ends. The CDR3 loop is CASRRYGDIQYF. In nucleotides, the CDR3 is TGTGCCAGTAGGCGGTATGGGGACATTCAGTACTTC.

The rearrangement links TRBV5-6 to TRBJ1-2, with D possibly being TRBD1 (5 bases). The germline CDR1 and CDR2 sequences are SGHDT and YYEEEE. V lost 1 base and J lost 6, with 7 bases in between. This CDR3 contains 12 residues. Here the CDR3 DNA reads TGTGCCAGCAGCTTGTGGGGGAATGGCTACACCTTC. This gives the protein CASSLWGNGYTF. Variable domain in full (rest from reference TRBV5-6 and TRBJ1-2): DAGVTQSPTHLIKTRGQQVTLRCSPKSGHDTVSWYQQALGQGPQFIFQYYEEEERQRGNFPDRFSGHQFPNYSSELNVNALLLGDSALYLCASSLWGNGYTFGSGTRLTVV.

The chain recombines TRBV5-1 with TRBJ1-2; no clear D gene. This CDR3 contains 12 residues. The V gene's germline CDR1 is SGHRS and CDR2 YFSETQ. Between the trimmed V and J ends, which lost 4 bases and 8 bases, there was a span of 12 bases. The CDR3 nucleotides are TGCGCCAGCAGCGCCCGGGAAGGCGGCTACACCTTC. The encoded protein is CASSAREGGYTF.

This rearrangement joins TRBV19 to TRBJ2-1; D is undetermined. CDR1 LNHDA and CDR2 SQIVND come from the germline V gene (reference sequence). The CDR3 consists of 16 residues. V lost 1 base to trimming and J lost 0 bases, with 10 bases between them. The CDR3 DNA reads as TGTGCCAGTAGTATAGGTGGATTAAGCTCCTACAATGAGCAGTTCTTC. Amino acids: CASSIGGLSSYNEQFF.

V and J are TRBV5-1 and TRBJ1-2; D not certain. Trimming took off 0 bases at V and 5 bases at J, with 11 bases between the two ends. CDR1 is SGHRS, CDR2 YFSETQ, per germline. This CDR3 region has 14 residues. The CDR3 reads CASSLESRGYGYTF. The CDR3 coding sequence is TGCGCCAGCAGCTTGGAATCTCGGGGTTATGGCTACACCTTC. Full variable domain (outside the CDR3, taken from reference TRBV5-1 and TRBJ1-2): KAGVTQTPRYLIKTRGQQVTLSCSPISGHRSVSWYQQTPGQGLQFLFEYFSETQRNKGNFPGRFSGRQFSNSRSEMNVSTLELGDSALYLCASSLESRGYGYTFGSGTRLTVV.